Presented here are 18 T cell receptor beta chains from one specimen sequenced in a study of blood T cell repertoires in COVID-19. Sequencing was performed with immunoSEQ multiplex PCR; in TCRdb, only in-frame clones are kept and a portion is missing. The table records about 210,000 clones, 70% to 90% of them present only once. Specimen: peripheral blood. The receptors were gathered from a man aged 40-55 years with acute or convalescent COVID-19.

The V and J genes are TRBV12-3 or TRBV12-4 and TRBJ2-7; a possible D gene is TRBD1 (6 bases). This CDR3 is built from 13 residues. The ends were cut back, 3 bases at V and 4 bases at J, with 10 bases in the middle. CDR3 sequence (DNA): TGTGCCAGCAGTTTTGGCAGGGGATACGAGCAGTACTTC. This codes for CASSFGRGYEQYF.

The rearrangement links TRBV24-1 to TRBJ2-1; 9 nucleotides match TRBD1. With V trimmed by 3 bases and J by 7 bases, 6 bases remained unmatched. This CDR3 is built from 15 residues. Germline V gives CDR1 KGHDR, CDR2 SFDVKD. The chain's CDR3 is CATSDPGQGKNEQFF. The CDR3 DNA reads as TGTGCCACCAGTGATCCGGGACAGGGAAAGAATGAGCAGTTCTTC.

The genes are TRBV5-1 and TRBJ2-5, with D possibly being TRBD1 (5 bases). The CDR3 totals 14 residues. From germline, CDR1 is SGHRS and CDR2 YFSETQ. The ends were cut back, 1 base at V and 5 bases at J, with 12 bases in the middle. This CDR3 is CASSLTGPYETQYF. In nucleotides, the CDR3 is TGCGCCAGCAGCTTGACAGGACCTTACGAGACCCAGTACTTC.

This chain uses TRBV6-2 or TRBV6-3 with TRBJ2-1; TRBD2 matches at 14 bases. Per germline, CDR1 MNHEY and CDR2 SVGEGT. After removal of 5 bases from V and 7 bases from J, the junction contained 7 bases not matched to a gene. CDR3 size: 16 residues. As DNA, the CDR3 is TGTGCCAGCAGTACGGGGACTAGCGGGAGAAGAAATGAGCAGTTCTTC. Its protein is CASSTGTSGRRNEQFF.

Turning to this clone: Different DNA sequences within this sample yield the same CDR3. V usage is TRBV7-2 and J usage is TRBJ1-3; 10 nucleotides match TRBD1. The V gene end was trimmed by 5 bases and the J gene end by 4 bases; junction bases not matched to a gene: 2. Germline values: CDR1 SGHTA, CDR2 FQGNSA. This CDR3 is 14 amino acids long. CDR3 protein: CASSLGQGGNTIYF. The CDR3 DNA sequence: TGTGCCAGCAGCCTGGGACAGGGGGGAAACACCATATATTTT.

The rearrangement links TRBV18 to TRBJ2-4, with TRBD1 matching over 11 bases. The V and J ends lost 3 bases and 15 bases, in that order; junction bases with no gene match: 16. The CDR3 extends over 16 amino acids. Germline V gene data show CDR1 as KGHSH and CDR2 as LQKENI. CDR3: CASSPLEVDRGLYPYF. CDR3 in DNA: TGTGCCAGCTCACCCCTTGAAGTGGACAGGGGGCTTTATCCGTACTTC.

This clone has just one count. CDR3 sequence (DNA): TGTGCCAGCAGCGTTGGGGACAGGGGATTTGGCAAAAACATTCAGTACTTC. Translated, it gives CASSVGDRGFGKNIQYF. The chain joins TRBV9 to TRBJ2-4; 10 nucleotides align to TRBD1. The ends lost 2 bases at V and 3 bases at J; junction bases unmatched: 8. Germline CDR1 and CDR2: SGDLS and YYNGEE. The CDR3 contains 17 residues.

This clone was counted once. The chain has TRBV2 and TRBJ2-7; 11 nucleotides line up with TRBD2. V trimming: 9 bases; J trimming: 1 base; junction bases outside the gene matches: 8. The CDR3 spans 15 residues. Per the germline V gene, CDR1 is SNHLY and CDR2 is FYNNEI. The CDR3 DNA sequence: TGTGCCAGTGAACCGGGACTAGCGGTTTCCTACGAGCAGTACTTC. It encodes CASEPGLAVSYEQYF.

This chain's CDR3 is CASSQDFRTGQFF. The CDR3 DNA reads as TGTGCCAGCAGCCAAGATTTCCGGACAGGGCAGTTCTTC. The V call is TRBV14, the J call TRBJ2-1, with 7 bases matching TRBD1. CDR1 is SGHDN, CDR2 FVKESK, per germline. V gave up 0 bases and J gave up 12 bases; unmatched junction bases: 5. This CDR3 comprises 13 residues.

The chain carries TRBV12-3 or TRBV12-4 and TRBJ2-7; D is perhaps TRBD1 (5 bases). The CDR3 is made up of 12 amino acids. V was cut by 6 bases and J by 4 bases, with 10 bases left in between. CDR3 loop: CASRTHRYEQYF. DNA for the CDR3: TGTGCCAGCAGGACCCACAGGTACGAGCAGTACTTC.

Only one count was recorded for this clone. The CDR3 sequence is CASSRRDTYEQYF. The CDR3 bases are TGTGCCAGCAGCCGACGCGACACCTACGAGCAGTACTTC. The rearrangement links TRBV7-9 to TRBJ2-7, with D unclear. From germline, CDR1 is SEHNR and CDR2 FQNEAQ (reference sequence). The CDR3 length is 13 residues. V was clipped by 5 bases and J by 2 bases, with 10 bases between them.

This chain uses TRBV9 with TRBJ2-4, with 7 positions matching TRBD2. The CDR3 length is 14 residues. Germline V lookup: CDR1 SGDLS, CDR2 YYNGEE. V gave up 4 bases and J gave up 9 bases; unmatched junction bases: 10. The CDR3 nucleotides are TGTGCCAGCAGCCCCGGTGGGGAGGGGAGCATTCAGTACTTC. It codes for CASSPGGEGSIQYF.

In this sample, this clone turned up once. V and J are TRBV19 and TRBJ1-3; no clear D gene. The CDR3 is 11 residues long. V lost 9 bases, J lost 1 base, and 4 bases lay in between. Germline values: CDR1 LNHDA, CDR2 SQIVND (reference sequence). The CDR3 region has the DNA TGTGCCAGCCCTTCTGGAAACACCATATATTTT. This codes for CASPSGNTIYF.

The chain employs TRBV7-6 and TRBJ1-6; 8 positions agree with TRBD1. V was pared by 5 bases and J by 9 bases, with 12 bases of the junction left unmatched. Germline V gene sequence: CDR1 SGHVS, CDR2 FNYEAQ. This CDR3 contains 16 residues. The CDR3 DNA is TGTGCCAGCAGCACTAATTCAGGGGGCGCGGGTTCACCCCTCCACTTT. It specifies CASSTNSGGAGSPLHF.

This sequence joins TRBV6-1 and TRBJ2-3; 7 nucleotides agree with TRBD1. Germline values: CDR1 MNHNS, CDR2 SASEGT. V dropped 4 bases and J dropped 2; count of bases not matched to a gene: 12. This CDR3 has 17 residues. CDR3 amino acids: CASSVGSGTVLTDTQYF. CDR3 DNA sequence: TGTGCCAGCAGTGTGGGATCCGGGACAGTACTCACAGATACGCAGTATTTT.

This chain connects TRBV29-1 to TRBJ2-1, with 11 bases that match TRBD2. The junction had 3 bases not matched to a gene; V was cut back by 5 bases and J by 6 bases. This CDR3 is 13 amino acids long. Per germline, CDR1 SQVTM and CDR2 ANQGSEA. CDR3 protein: CSVTGTSGNEQFF. DNA of the CDR3: TGCAGCGTTACCGGGACTAGCGGCAATGAGCAGTTCTTC.

The chain carries TRBV9 and TRBJ1-1; 11 positions match TRBD1. V was pared by 4 bases and J by 3 bases, with 11 bases of the junction left unmatched. Looked up from germline, CDR1 is SGDLS and CDR2 is YYNGEE. CDR3 length: 17 residues. The CDR3 sequence: CASSPPPGTGGYTEAFF. The CDR3 coding sequence is TGTGCCAGCAGCCCCCCGCCTGGGACAGGGGGGTACACTGAAGCTTTCTTT.

J is TRBJ1-3 and V is TRBV18, with 8 bases matching TRBD1. The CDR3 consists of 14 residues. V dropped 7 bases and J dropped 2; count of bases not matched to a gene: 4. Germline CDR1 and CDR2: KGHSH and LQKENI. CDR3 region: CASFTDRAGNTIYF. The CDR3 coding sequence is TGTGCCAGCTTTACGGACAGGGCTGGAAACACCATATATTTT.